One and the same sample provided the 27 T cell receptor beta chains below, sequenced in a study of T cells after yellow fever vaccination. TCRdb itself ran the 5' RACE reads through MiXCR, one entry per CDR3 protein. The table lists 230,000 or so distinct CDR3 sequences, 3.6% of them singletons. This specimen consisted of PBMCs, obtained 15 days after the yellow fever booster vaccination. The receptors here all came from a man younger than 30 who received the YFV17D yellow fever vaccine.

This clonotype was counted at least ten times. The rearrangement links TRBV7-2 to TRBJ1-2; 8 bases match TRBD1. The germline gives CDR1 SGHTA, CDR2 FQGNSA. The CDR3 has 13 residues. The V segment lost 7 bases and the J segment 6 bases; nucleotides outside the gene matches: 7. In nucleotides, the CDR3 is TGTGCCAGCACGTTGGACAGGGACCATGGCTACACCTTC. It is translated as CASTLDRDHGYTF.

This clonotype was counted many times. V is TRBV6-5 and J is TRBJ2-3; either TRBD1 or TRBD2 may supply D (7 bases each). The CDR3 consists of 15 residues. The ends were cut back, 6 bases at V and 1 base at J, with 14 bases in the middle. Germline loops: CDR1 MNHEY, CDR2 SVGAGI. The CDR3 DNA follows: TGTGCCAGCAGATCAGGGGGAGGGGGCACAGATACGCAGTATTTT. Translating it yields CASRSGGGGTDTQYF.

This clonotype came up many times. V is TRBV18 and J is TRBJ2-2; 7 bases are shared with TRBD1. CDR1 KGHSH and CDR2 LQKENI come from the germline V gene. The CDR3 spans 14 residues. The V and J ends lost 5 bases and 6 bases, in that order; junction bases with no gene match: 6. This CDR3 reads CASSSTGDPGELFF. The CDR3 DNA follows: TGTGCCAGCTCATCCACAGGGGACCCCGGGGAGCTGTTTTTT.

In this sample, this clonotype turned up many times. CDR3 nucleotide sequence: TGCGCCAGCAGCCCTGAAGGCAGCTCTGGGGCCAACGTCCTGACTTTC. Amino acid sequence: CASSPEGSSGANVLTF. J is TRBJ2-6 and V is TRBV5-1, with D unresolved. V gave up 4 bases and J gave up 0 bases, with 11 bases separating them. Germline assignment: CDR1 SGHRS and CDR2 YFSETQ. This CDR3 has 16 residues.

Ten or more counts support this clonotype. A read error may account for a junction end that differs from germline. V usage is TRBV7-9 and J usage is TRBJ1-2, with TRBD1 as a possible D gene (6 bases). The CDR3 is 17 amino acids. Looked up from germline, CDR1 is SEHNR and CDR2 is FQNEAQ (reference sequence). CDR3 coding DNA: TGTGCCAGCAGCTCTGCAGGAGGGGGGTTTCTGGGCTATGGCCACACCTTC. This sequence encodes CASSSAGGGFLGYGHTF.

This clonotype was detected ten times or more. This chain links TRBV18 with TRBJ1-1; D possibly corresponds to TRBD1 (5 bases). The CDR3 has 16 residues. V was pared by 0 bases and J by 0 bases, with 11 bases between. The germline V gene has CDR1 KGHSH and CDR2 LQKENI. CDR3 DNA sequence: TGTGCCAGCTCACCACCCAGGACATACATGAACACTGAAGCTTTCTTT. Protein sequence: CASSPPRTYMNTEAFF.

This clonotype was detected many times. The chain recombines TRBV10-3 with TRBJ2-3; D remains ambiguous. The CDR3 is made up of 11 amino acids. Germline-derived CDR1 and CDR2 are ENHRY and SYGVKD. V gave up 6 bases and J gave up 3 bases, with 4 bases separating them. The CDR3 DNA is TGTGCCATCAGCGTAACAGATACGCAGTATTTT. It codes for CAISVTDTQYF.

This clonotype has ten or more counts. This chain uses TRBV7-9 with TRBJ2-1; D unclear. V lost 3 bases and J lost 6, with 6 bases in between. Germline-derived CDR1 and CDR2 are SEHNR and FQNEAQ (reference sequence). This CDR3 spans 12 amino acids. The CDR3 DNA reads TGTGCCAGCAGCTTGGATGGCAATGAGCAGTTCTTC. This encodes CASSLDGNEQFF.

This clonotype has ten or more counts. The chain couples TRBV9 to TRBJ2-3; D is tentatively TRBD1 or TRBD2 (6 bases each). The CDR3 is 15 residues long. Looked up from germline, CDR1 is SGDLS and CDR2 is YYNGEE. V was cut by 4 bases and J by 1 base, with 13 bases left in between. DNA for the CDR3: TGTGCCAGCAGCCCAAGGAGGGGGGGCACAGATACGCAGTATTTT. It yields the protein CASSPRRGGTDTQYF.

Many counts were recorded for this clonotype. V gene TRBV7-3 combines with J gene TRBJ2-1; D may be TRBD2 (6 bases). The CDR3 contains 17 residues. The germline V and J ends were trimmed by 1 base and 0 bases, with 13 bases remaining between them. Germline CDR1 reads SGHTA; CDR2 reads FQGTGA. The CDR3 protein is CASSLRFGGDSYNEQFF. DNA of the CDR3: TGTGCCAGCAGCTTAAGGTTTGGCGGGGACTCCTACAATGAGCAGTTCTTC. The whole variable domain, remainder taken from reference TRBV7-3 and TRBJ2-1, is GAGVSQTPSNKVTEKGKYVELRCDPISGHTALYWYRQSLGQGPEFLIYFQGTGAADDSGLPNDRFFAVRPEGSVSTLKIQRTERGDSAVYLCASSLRFGGDSYNEQFFGPGTRLTVL.

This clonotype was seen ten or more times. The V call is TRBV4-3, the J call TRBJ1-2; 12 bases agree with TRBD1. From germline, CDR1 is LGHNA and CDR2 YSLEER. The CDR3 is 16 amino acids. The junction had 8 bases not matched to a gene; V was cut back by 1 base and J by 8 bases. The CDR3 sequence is CASSQVRGQGARGYTF. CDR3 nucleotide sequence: TGCGCCAGCAGCCAAGTTCGGGGACAGGGGGCGCGAGGCTACACCTTC.

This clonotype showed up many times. In DNA form, the CDR3 reads TGTGCCAGCAGCCAAGATTCACCAGAGACGTGGGTTTATGATACGCAGTATTTT. Encoded protein: CASSQDSPETWVYDTQYF. V usage is TRBV14 and J usage is TRBJ2-3, with D unresolved. V was cut by 0 bases and J by 6 bases, with 22 bases left in between. CDR1 is SGHDN, CDR2 FVKESK, per germline. The CDR3 is 18 amino acids.

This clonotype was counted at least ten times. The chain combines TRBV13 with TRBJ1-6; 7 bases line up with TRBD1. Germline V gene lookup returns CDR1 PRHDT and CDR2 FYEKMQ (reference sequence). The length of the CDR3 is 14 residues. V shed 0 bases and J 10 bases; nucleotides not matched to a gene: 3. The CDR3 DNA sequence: TGTGCCAGCAGCTTAGGGCAGGGGGACTCACCCCTCCACTTT. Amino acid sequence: CASSLGQGDSPLHF.

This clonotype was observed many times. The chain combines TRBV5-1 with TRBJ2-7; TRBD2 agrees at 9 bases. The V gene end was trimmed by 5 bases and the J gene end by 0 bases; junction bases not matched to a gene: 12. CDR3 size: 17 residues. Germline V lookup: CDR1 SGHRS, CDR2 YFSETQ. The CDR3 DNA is TGCGCCAGCAGAACAGGGGAGATTAGCGGGAGCTCCTACGAGCAGTACTTC. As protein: CASRTGEISGSSYEQYF.

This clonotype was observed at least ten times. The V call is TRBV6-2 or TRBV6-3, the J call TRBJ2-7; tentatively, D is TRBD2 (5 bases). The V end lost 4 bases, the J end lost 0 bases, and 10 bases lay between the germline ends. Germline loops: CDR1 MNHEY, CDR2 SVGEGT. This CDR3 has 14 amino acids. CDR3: CASSSGWGSYEQYV. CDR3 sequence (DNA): TGTGCCAGCAGTTCGGGGTGGGGCTCCTACGAGCAGTACGTC.

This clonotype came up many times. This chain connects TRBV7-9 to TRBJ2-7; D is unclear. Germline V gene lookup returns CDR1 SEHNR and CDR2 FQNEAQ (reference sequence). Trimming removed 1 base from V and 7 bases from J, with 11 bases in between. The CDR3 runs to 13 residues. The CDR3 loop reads CASSLDWSTEQYF. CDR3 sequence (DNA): TGTGCCAGCAGCTTAGACTGGAGCACAGAGCAGTACTTC.

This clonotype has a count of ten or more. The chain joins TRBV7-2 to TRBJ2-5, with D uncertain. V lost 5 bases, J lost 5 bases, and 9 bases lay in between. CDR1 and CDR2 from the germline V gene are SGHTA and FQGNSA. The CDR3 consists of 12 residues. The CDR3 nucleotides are TGTGCCAGCAGCCCTCCTGCGGAGACCCAGTACTTC. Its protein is CASSPPAETQYF.

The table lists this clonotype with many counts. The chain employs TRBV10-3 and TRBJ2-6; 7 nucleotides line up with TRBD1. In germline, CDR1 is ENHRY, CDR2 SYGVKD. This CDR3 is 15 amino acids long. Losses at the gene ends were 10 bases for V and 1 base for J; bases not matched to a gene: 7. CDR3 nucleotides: TGTGCCACAAGGGGACAGCTATCTGGGGCCAACGTCCTGACTTTC. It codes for CATRGQLSGANVLTF.

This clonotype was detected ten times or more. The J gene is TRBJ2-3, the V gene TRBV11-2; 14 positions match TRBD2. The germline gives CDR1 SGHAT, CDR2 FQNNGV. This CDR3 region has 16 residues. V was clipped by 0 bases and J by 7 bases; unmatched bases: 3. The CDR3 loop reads CASSLEGLAGAHTQYF. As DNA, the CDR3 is TGTGCCAGCAGCTTAGAGGGACTAGCGGGGGCACATACGCAGTATTTT. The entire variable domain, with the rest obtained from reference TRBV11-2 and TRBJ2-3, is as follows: EAGVAQSPRYKIIEKRQSVAFWCNPISGHATLYWYQQILGQGPKLLIQFQNNGVVDDSQLPKDRFSAERLKGVDSTLKIQPAKLEDSAVYLCASSLEGLAGAHTQYFGPGTRLTVL.

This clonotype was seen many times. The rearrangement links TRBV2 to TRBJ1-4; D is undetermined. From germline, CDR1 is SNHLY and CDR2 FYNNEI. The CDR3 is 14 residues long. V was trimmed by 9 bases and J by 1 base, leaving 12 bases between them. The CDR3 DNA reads TGTGCCAGTCGGTGGAGCGAAACTAATGAAAAACTGTTTTTT. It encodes CASRWSETNEKLFF.

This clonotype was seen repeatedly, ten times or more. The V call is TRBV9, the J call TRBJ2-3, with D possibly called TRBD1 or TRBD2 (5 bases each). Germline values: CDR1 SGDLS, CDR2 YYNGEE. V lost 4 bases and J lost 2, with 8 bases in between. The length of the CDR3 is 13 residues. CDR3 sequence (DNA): TGTGCCAGCAGCCGGGACCACACAGATACGCAGTATTTT. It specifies CASSRDHTDTQYF.

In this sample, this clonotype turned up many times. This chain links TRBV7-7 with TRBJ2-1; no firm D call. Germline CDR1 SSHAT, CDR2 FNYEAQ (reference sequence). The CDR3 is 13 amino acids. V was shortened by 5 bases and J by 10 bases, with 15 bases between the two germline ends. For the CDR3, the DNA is TGTGCCAGCAGCACACGGCCCTCAGACGAGCAGTTCTTC. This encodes CASSTRPSDEQFF.

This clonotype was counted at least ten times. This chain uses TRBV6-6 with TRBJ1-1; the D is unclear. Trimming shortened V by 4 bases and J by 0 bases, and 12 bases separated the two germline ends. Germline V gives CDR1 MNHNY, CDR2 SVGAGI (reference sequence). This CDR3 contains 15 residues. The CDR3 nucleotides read TGTGCCAGCAGTTTCCCGCCCTGGGTGAACACTGAAGCTTTCTTT. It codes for CASSFPPWVNTEAFF.

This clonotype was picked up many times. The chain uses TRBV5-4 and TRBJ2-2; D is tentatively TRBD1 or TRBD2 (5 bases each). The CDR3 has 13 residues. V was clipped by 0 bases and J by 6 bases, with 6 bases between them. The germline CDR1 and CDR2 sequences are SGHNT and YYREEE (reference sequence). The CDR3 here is CASSLEGPGELFF. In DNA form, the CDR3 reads TGTGCCAGCAGCTTGGAGGGACCCGGGGAGCTGTTTTTT.

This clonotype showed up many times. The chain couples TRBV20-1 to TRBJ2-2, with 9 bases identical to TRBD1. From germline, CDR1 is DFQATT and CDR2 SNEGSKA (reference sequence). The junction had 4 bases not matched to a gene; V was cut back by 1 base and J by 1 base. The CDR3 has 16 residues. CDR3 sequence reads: CSARATGQGNTGELFF. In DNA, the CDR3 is TGCAGTGCTAGAGCTACGGGACAGGGGAACACCGGGGAGCTGTTTTTT.

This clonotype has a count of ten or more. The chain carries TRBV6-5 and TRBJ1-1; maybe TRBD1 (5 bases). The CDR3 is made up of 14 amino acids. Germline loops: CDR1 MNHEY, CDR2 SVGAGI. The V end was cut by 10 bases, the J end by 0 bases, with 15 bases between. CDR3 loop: CATLREGMNTEAFF. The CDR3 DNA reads TGTGCCACCCTCAGGGAAGGCATGAACACTGAAGCTTTCTTT.

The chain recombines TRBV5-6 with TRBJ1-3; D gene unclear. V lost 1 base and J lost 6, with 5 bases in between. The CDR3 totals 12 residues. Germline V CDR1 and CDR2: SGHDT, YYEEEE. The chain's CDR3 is CASSLRANTIYF. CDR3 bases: TGTGCCAGCAGCTTGCGAGCAAACACCATATATTTT.